The clone carrying this T cell receptor beta chain was observed a few times. MiXCR was used by TCRdb to re-call the PCR reads. The sample records around 24,000 clones, around 13% being singletons. From germline, CDR1 is MNHEY and CDR2 SVGEGT. The CDR3 length is 14 residues. V lost 6 bases, J lost 2 bases, and 12 bases lay in between. The data were taken from a study of metastatic and nonmetastatic thyroid tumors. There were no patients who had received any treatment before thyroid surgery. The chain links TRBV6-2 or TRBV6-3 to TRBJ2-3, with D unresolved. The sample was blood. The sequence was obtained from a female donor with papillary thyroid cancer or a benign thyroid nodule (not recorded which). Some clones in this sample may be carry-over from other donors' samples. The CDR3 loop reads CASRGGNPTDTQYF. CDR3 nucleotide sequence: TGTGCCAGCAGGGGCGGAAACCCCACAGATACGCAGTATTTT.